One sample yielded the 19 T cell receptor beta chains listed below, sequenced in a study of T cells after yellow fever vaccination. TCRdb re-called the 5' RACE reads with MiXCR, one entry per CDR3 protein. The table lists 350,000 or so distinct CDR3 sequences, 7% to 10% of them singletons, with 17% in the top ten. This specimen was PBMCs, taken more than 35 days after the first yellow fever vaccination. The receptors here all came from a man between 18 and 35 years old who received the YFV17D yellow fever vaccine.

In its sample, this clonotype was seen a few times. The DNA of the CDR3 is TGCAGTGCTTTGGACCGTACTAACTATGGCTACACCTTC. It translates to CSALDRTNYGYTF. The chain combines TRBV20-1 with TRBJ1-2; D gene unclear. The CDR3 loop spans 13 amino acids. V lost 5 bases to trimming and J lost 0 bases, with 10 bases between them. CDR1 DFQATT and CDR2 SNEGSKA come from the germline V gene (reference sequence).

V and J are TRBV7-2 and TRBJ1-4, with D possibly matching TRBD1 (5 bases). V dropped 1 base and J dropped 4 bases, with 13 bases sitting between them. Germline CDR1 reads SGHTA; CDR2 reads FQGNSA. The CDR3 is 16 residues long. This chain's CDR3 is CASSLGSPGFNEKLFF. CDR3 nucleotides: TGTGCCAGCAGCTTAGGATCACCAGGGTTTAATGAAAAACTGTTTTTT.

The CDR3 reads CASSQQNEQFF. The CDR3 region has the DNA TGCGCCAGCAGCCAACAAAATGAGCAGTTCTTC. This chain uses TRBV5-1 with TRBJ2-1; D remains ambiguous. This CDR3 spans 11 amino acids. CDR1 and CDR2 (germline): SGHRS, YFSETQ. Between the trimmed V and J ends, which lost 4 bases and 7 bases, there was a span of 6 bases.

This chain joins TRBV11-1 and TRBJ2-7; maybe TRBD1 (7 bases). Germline loops: CDR1 SGHAT, CDR2 FQDESV (reference sequence). The CDR3 sequence is 14 residues long. The CDR3 loop reads CASSLSEGAAELYV. In nucleotides, the CDR3 is TGTGCCAGCAGCTTATCGGAGGGGGCTGCCGAGCTGTACGTC.

This chain uses TRBV15 with TRBJ2-1; 7 bases align to TRBD2. The germline V gene has CDR1 LNHNV and CDR2 YYDKDF (reference sequence). J was trimmed by 6 bases and V by 3 bases; bases with no gene match: 11. This CDR3 spans 16 amino acids. CDR3: CATSSRGGESGNEQFF. The CDR3 nucleotides read TGTGCCACCAGCAGCCGTGGGGGGGAGAGTGGCAATGAGCAGTTCTTC.

The chain recombines TRBV29-1 with TRBJ2-5; 9 positions match TRBD2. From germline, CDR1 is SQVTM and CDR2 ANQGSEA. The CDR3 spans 13 residues. The trim removed 7 bases at V and 3 bases at J, leaving 6 bases unmatched. The CDR3 protein is CSERIAGEETQYF. CDR3 DNA sequence: TGCAGCGAACGGATAGCGGGGGAAGAGACCCAGTACTTC.

This clonotype appeared a few times. V usage is TRBV9 and J usage is TRBJ2-3; D not certain. With 0 bases removed from V and 4 bases from J, the gap between germline ends came to 12 bases. This CDR3 contains 15 residues. Germline loops: CDR1 SGDLS, CDR2 YYNGEE. The CDR3 DNA sequence: TGTGCCAGCAGCGTAGAAGCTTCTCGGGCAGATACGCAGTATTTT. This codes for CASSVEASRADTQYF.

The sample holds a few counts of this clonotype. The chain joins TRBV4-1 to TRBJ1-1, with D perhaps TRBD1 (5 bases). The CDR3 is 13 residues long. Germline CDR1 MGHRA, CDR2 YSYEKL. The germline V and J ends were trimmed by 6 bases and 4 bases, with 12 bases remaining between them. In DNA form, the CDR3 reads TGCGCCAGCAGGGGGGGGGTAGTCACTGAAGCTTTCTTT. It codes for CASRGGVVTEAFF.

V and J are TRBV20-1 and TRBJ2-1; TRBD2 matches 15 bases. Germline-derived CDR1 and CDR2 are DFQATT and SNEGSKA (reference sequence). This CDR3 is built from 17 residues. The CDR3 DNA sequence: TGCAGGACCGAACCCGGACTAGCGGGGGGGCAATTGAATGAGCAGTTCTTC. This encodes CRTEPGLAGGQLNEQFF.

This chain joins TRBV15 and TRBJ1-3, with a weak D call TRBD1 (6 bases). V was cut by 4 bases and J by 7 bases, with 20 bases left in between. CDR3 length: 16 amino acids. Germline V lookup: CDR1 LNHNV, CDR2 YYDKDF (reference sequence). The CDR3 sequence is CATSTSGGPSPNTIYF. The DNA of the CDR3 is TGTGCCACCAGCACCTCGGGGGGGCCTTCTCCTAACACCATATATTTT.

The chain is built from TRBV5-1 and TRBJ1-3; D is undetermined. Deletions cut 0 bases from V and 6 bases from J, with 16 bases between. CDR3 length: 16 residues. Germline loops: CDR1 SGHRS, CDR2 YFSETQ. CDR3 sequence (DNA): TGCGCCAGCAGCTTGGGGGTTGACGGACTGATAAACACCATATATTTT. It codes for CASSLGVDGLINTIYF. The whole variable domain, remainder taken from reference TRBV5-1 and TRBJ1-3, is KAGVTQTPRYLIKTRGQQVTLSCSPISGHRSVSWYQQTPGQGLQFLFEYFSETQRNKGNFPGRFSGRQFSNSRSEMNVSTLELGDSALYLCASSLGVDGLINTIYFGEGSWLTVV.

This clonotype was found many times. The chain uses TRBV12-3 or TRBV12-4 and TRBJ2-2, with 13 bases lining up with TRBD2. The CDR3 length is 15 residues. The V and J ends lost 3 bases and 6 bases, in that order; junction bases with no gene match: 1. This chain's CDR3 is CASSLGLAGPGELFF. The CDR3 DNA reads as TGTGCCAGCAGTTTGGGACTAGCGGGGCCCGGGGAGCTGTTTTTT.

This clonotype has just a few counts. The chain employs TRBV12-3 or TRBV12-4 and TRBJ2-7; D may be TRBD2 (5 bases). The CDR3 consists of 15 residues. V lost 0 bases, J lost 0 bases, and 9 bases lay in between. CDR3 region: CASSLAGVDSYEQYF. The CDR3, as DNA: TGTGCCAGCAGTTTAGCCGGGGTAGACTCCTACGAGCAGTACTTC.

In this sample, this clonotype turned up many times. This chain joins TRBV7-8 and TRBJ2-5, with D possibly TRBD1 on 6 matching bases. Trimming removed 5 bases at V and 0 bases at J, with 16 bases between. The CDR3 covers 16 residues. The germline V gene encodes CDR1 SGHVS and CDR2 FQNEAQ. CDR3 DNA sequence: TGTGCCAGCAGCCTTGTGGCAGGGGCAAACCAAGAGACCCAGTACTTC. This translates into CASSLVAGANQETQYF.

A few counts support this clonotype. The chain's CDR3 is CASSGRGFNQPQHF. CDR3 bases: TGCGCCAGCAGTGGGCGGGGCTTCAATCAGCCCCAGCATTTT. The gene calls are TRBV10-2 and TRBJ1-5; weak D call: TRBD1 (5 bases). The CDR3 runs 14 residues. The germline CDR1 and CDR2 sequences are WSHSY and SAAADI. Trimming removed 4 bases at V and 3 bases at J, with 10 bases between.

The rearrangement links TRBV5-1 to TRBJ2-1; D may be TRBD1 or TRBD2 (5 bases each). In germline, CDR1 is SGHRS, CDR2 YFSETQ. The ends were cut back, 0 bases at V and 0 bases at J, with 13 bases in the middle. The CDR3 contains 17 residues. The CDR3 DNA reads as TGCGCCAGCAGCTTGGTGTGGGGGAGAAGCTCCTACAATGAGCAGTTCTTC. This codes for CASSLVWGRSSYNEQFF.

This clonotype has more than one count but fewer than ten. The chain employs TRBV5-4 and TRBJ2-1, with 8 bases fitting TRBD1. Germline V CDR1 and CDR2: SGHNT, YYREEE (reference sequence). The V segment lost 3 bases and the J segment 7 bases; nucleotides outside the gene matches: 0. This CDR3 has 12 residues. CDR3 protein: CASSYRGNEQFF. CDR3 nucleotide sequence: TGTGCCAGCAGCTACAGGGGGAATGAGCAGTTCTTC. Full variable domain (missing parts from reference TRBV5-4 and TRBJ2-1): ETGVTQSPTHLIKTRGQQVTLRCSSQSGHNTVSWYQQALGQGPQFIFQYYREEENGRGNFPPRFSGLQFPNYSSELNVNALELDDSALYLCASSYRGNEQFFGPGTRLTVL.

This sequence joins TRBV23-1 and TRBJ2-3; the D is unclear. TRBV23-1 is an ORF; its function is uncertain. V shed 6 bases and J shed 2 bases, with 15 bases lying between them. The CDR3 totals 15 residues. The CDR3 loop reads CASRPLLRDTDTQYF. CDR3 DNA sequence: TGCGCCAGCAGGCCCCTCTTGAGAGACACAGATACGCAGTATTTT.

The J gene is TRBJ2-1, the V gene TRBV20-1; TRBD2 is a possible D gene (7 bases). Germline V lookup: CDR1 DFQATT, CDR2 SNEGSKA (reference sequence). V lost 3 bases and J 2 bases, leaving 11 bases between the germline ends. The CDR3 consists of 14 residues. CDR3 amino acids: CSASKGGPYNEQFF. The DNA of the CDR3 is TGCAGTGCTAGTAAGGGGGGGCCCTACAATGAGCAGTTCTTC.